This TCR beta chain was found in a study of CD8 T cells in Susac syndrome. Only a few counts were recorded for this clonotype. After extraction with the RNeasy kit, roughly 0.45 to 1 ug of the RNA was reverse transcribed using random hexamers. Amplification of TCR beta CDR3 was carried out by immunoSEQ multiplex PCR, which covered 54 Vbeta and 13 Jbeta segments. TCRdb reprocessed the immunoSEQ multiplex PCR reads with MiXCR, giving one entry per CDR3 protein. The profile shows about 430,000 distinct CDR3 sequences, 75% to 90% of them singletons. Germline V gives CDR1 MNHNY, CDR2 SVGAGI (reference sequence). Trimming shortened V by 2 bases and J by 5 bases, and 10 bases separated the two germline ends. The CDR3 has 13 residues.

This chain links TRBV6-6 with TRBJ2-7; a weak D match, TRBD1 (6 bases). Sequencing was done on a sample of CD8+ T cells from PBMCs. The sequence derives from a human donor with multiple sclerosis. CDR3 DNA: TGTGCCAGCAGTTACGGGACAAACAACGAGCAGTACTTC. Amino acid sequence: CASSYGTNNEQYF.